This T cell receptor (beta chain) was obtained from a study of blood T cells in healthy people across ages. A sample-barcoded 5' primer and a J-beta primer mix were used in a second PCR of about 7 to 12 cycles. Every cDNA was tagged by a template-switch adaptor with 12 random nucleotides. MiXCR, applied by TCRdb to the 5' RACE reads, yields one record per CDR3 protein. Here the sample spans under 2 million distinct CDR3 sequences, about 32% being singletons. From germline, CDR1 is SGHRS and CDR2 YFSETQ. Trimming shortened V by 4 bases and J by 6 bases, and 17 bases separated the two germline ends. CDR3 size: 14 residues.

Sequenced material: blood. The V gene is TRBV5-1, the J gene TRBJ2-7; tentative D call: TRBD2 (6 bases). The receptor comes from a young woman in good health. The CDR3 sequence is CASSETTFGGEQYF. CDR3 in DNA: TGCGCCAGCAGCGAGACCACATTCGGGGGCGAGCAGTACTTC.